This is a list of T cell receptor beta chains from one sample in a study of cytomegalovirus exposure and HLA in healthy donors. The data were produced by immunoSEQ multiplex PCR, yet TCRdb's version contains in-frame clones alone and is incomplete. Its table lists approximately 110,000 clones. Sequenced sample: PBMCs. These receptors all come from a man aged 30 to 39 in good health and CMV-seronegative. CDR3s include the opening cysteine and the closing phenylalanine or tryptophan. Each record gives: V gene, J gene, D gene, CDR3 length, CDR3 protein, CDR3 DNA. D genes are given only for firm matches.

>TRBV6-6|TRBJ2-7|NA|12
CASSSSSYEQYF
TGTGCCAGCAGTTCGAGCTCCTACGAGCAGTACTTC
>TRBV10-2|TRBJ1-2|NA|17
CASSESIGGTLNYGYTF
TGCGCCAGCAGTGAGTCAATAGGCGGGACCCTTAACTATGGCTACACCTTC
>TRBV6-1|TRBJ2-7|TRBD1|15
CASSEGTGGSYEQYF
TGTGCCAGCAGTGAAGGGACAGGGGGCTCCTACGAGCAGTACTTC
>TRBV7-9|TRBJ2-6|TRBD2|17
CASSPGGYYSGANVLTF
TGTGCCAGCAGCCCCGGGGGGTATTACTCTGGGGCCAACGTCCTGACTTTC
>TRBV15|TRBJ2-3|TRBD2|14
CATRLASFADTQYF
TGTGCCACCAGACTAGCGAGTTTCGCAGATACGCAGTATTTT
>TRBV5-1|TRBJ1-6|NA|15
CASSLVAGSNSPLHF
TGCGCCAGCAGCTTGGTGGCAGGAAGTAATTCACCCCTCCACTTT
>TRBV18|TRBJ2-5|NA|13
CASSPGSQETQYF
TGTGCCAGCTCACCGGGCAGCCAAGAGACCCAGTACTTC
>TRBV11-3|TRBJ2-1|TRBD2|17
CASSESLGLAGNNEQFF
TGTGCCAGCAGCGAATCATTGGGGCTAGCGGGAAACAATGAGCAGTTCTTC
>TRBV6-1|TRBJ2-1|TRBD1|14
CASSGTGIYNEQFF
TGTGCCAGTTCCGGGACAGGGATTTACAATGAGCAGTTCTTC
>TRBV5-1|TRBJ2-1|TRBD1|14
CASSSRQGLNEQFF
TGCGCCAGCAGCTCCCGACAGGGTTTAAATGAGCAGTTCTTC
>TRBV30|TRBJ2-1|TRBD2|13
CACSGRAPNEQFF
TGTGCCTGCAGCGGGAGGGCCCCCAATGAGCAGTTCTTC
>TRBV28|TRBJ1-5|NA|14
CASSSIGLNQPQHF
TGTGCCAGCAGTTCCATCGGACTCAATCAGCCCCAGCATTTT
>TRBV7-7|TRBJ2-5|NA|14
CASSLDRLGETQYF
TGTGCCAGCAGCTTAGATCGCCTCGGGGAGACCCAGTACTTC
>TRBV10-3|TRBJ2-7|TRBD1|15
CAISDYGTAVYEQYF
TGTGCCATCAGTGACTACGGGACAGCAGTCTACGAGCAGTACTTC
>TRBV28|TRBJ2-7|NA|14
CASSLPYRDHEQYF
TGTGCCAGCAGTTTACCTTACAGGGATCACGAGCAGTACTTC
>TRBV2|TRBJ1-1|TRBD1|14
CASSEQGARTEAFF
TGTGCCAGCAGTGAACAGGGGGCGAGAACTGAAGCTTTCTTT
>TRBV7-9|TRBJ2-1|TRBD2|14
CASRLGLGLNEQFF
TGTGCCAGCAGACTTGGACTAGGTCTGAATGAGCAGTTCTTC
>TRBV7-2|TRBJ2-1|NA|12
CASSLDSNEQFF
TGTGCCAGCAGCTTAGACAGCAATGAGCAGTTCTTC
>TRBV6-1|TRBJ1-1|NA|13
CASREQGSTEAFF
TGTGCCAGCAGGGAACAGGGTAGCACTGAAGCTTTCTTT
>TRBV14|TRBJ2-3|NA|13
CASSQERGDTQYF
TGTGCCAGCAGCCAAGAAAGGGGAGATACGCAGTATTTT
>TRBV27|TRBJ1-5|NA|14
CASSSLYSHQPQHF
TGTGCCAGCAGTTCCCTTTACAGTCATCAGCCCCAGCATTTT
>TRBV27|TRBJ1-2|TRBD1|14
CASSLTGGLYGYTF
TGTGCCAGCAGTTTAACAGGGGGGCTATATGGCTACACCTTC
>TRBV29-1|TRBJ2-3|TRBD2|14
CSVGLAGLTDTQYF
TGCAGCGTGGGCCTAGCGGGGCTCACAGATACGCAGTATTTT
>TRBV29-1|TRBJ2-1|NA|15
CSVGTPLIAYNEQFF
TGCAGCGTGGGGACTCCCCTAATAGCCTACAATGAGCAGTTCTTC
>TRBV2|TRBJ1-5|NA|14
CASKGGISNQPQHF
TGTGCCAGCAAGGGGGGGATTAGCAATCAGCCCCAGCATTTT
>TRBV28|TRBJ1-3|NA|12
CASSTGGNTIYF
TGTGCCAGCAGCACAGGGGGAAACACCATATATTTT
>TRBV7-2|TRBJ2-7|TRBD2|15
CASSLTGLAGLEQYF
TGTGCCAGCAGCCTCACGGGACTAGCGGGACTCGAGCAGTACTTC
>TRBV5-4|TRBJ1-3|NA|15
CASSLGATSGNTIYF
TGTGCCAGCAGCTTGGGAGCTACCTCTGGAAACACCATATATTTT
>TRBV4-2|TRBJ2-1|NA|14
CASSHVKRDNEQFF
TGTGCCAGCAGCCACGTGAAGCGGGACAATGAGCAGTTCTTC
>TRBV7-9|TRBJ2-5|TRBD1|15
CASSFRQGREGTQYF
TGTGCCAGCAGCTTCCGACAGGGCAGGGAAGGGACCCAGTACTTC
>TRBV30|TRBJ2-7|TRBD2|14
CAWSGSGSWYEQYF
TGTGCCTGGAGTGGTAGCGGGAGTTGGTACGAGCAGTACTTC
>TRBV28|TRBJ2-7|NA|16
CASSLVGIAEAYEQYF
TGTGCCAGCAGTTTAGTAGGGATAGCGGAGGCCTACGAGCAGTACTTC
>TRBV23-1|TRBJ2-1|TRBD1|14
CASSWDRDQDEQFF
TGCGCCAGCAGCTGGGACAGGGACCAGGATGAGCAGTTCTTC
>TRBV9|TRBJ2-2|TRBD1|15
CASSGQGGVGGELFF
TGTGCCAGCAGTGGACAAGGGGGCGTCGGCGGGGAGCTGTTTTTT
>TRBV5-6|TRBJ2-3|TRBD2|17
CASSLGLAGGRTDTQYF
TGTGCCAGCAGCCTAGGACTAGCGGGGGGGCGCACAGATACGCAGTATTTT
>TRBV7-3|TRBJ2-3|NA|16
CASSLTSGGHTDTQYF
TGTGCCAGCAGCTTAACGTCTGGCGGGCACACAGATACGCAGTATTTT
>TRBV15|TRBJ1-1|TRBD1|16
CATSRDRDSLNTEAFF
TGTGCCACCAGCAGAGATCGGGACAGCCTGAACACTGAAGCTTTCTTT
>TRBV7-9|TRBJ2-7|NA|13
CASSLPGAYEQYF
TGTGCCAGCAGCTTACCGGGGGCCTACGAGCAGTACTTC
>TRBV28|TRBJ1-2|NA|13
CASSTGNSYGYTF
TGTGCCAGCAGCACCGGGAACTCCTATGGCTACACCTTC
>TRBV10-2|TRBJ2-7|TRBD2|14
CASRRTSSFYEQYF
TGCGCCAGCAGGCGGACTAGCAGCTTCTACGAGCAGTACTTC
>TRBV4-1|TRBJ2-1|TRBD2|18
CASSQRETSGTPGQEQFF
TGCGCCAGCAGCCAACGAGAGACTAGCGGGACCCCGGGTCAAGAGCAGTTCTTC
>TRBV29-1|TRBJ2-2|TRBD1|12
CSGQGYTGELFF
TGCAGCGGACAGGGTTACACCGGGGAGCTGTTTTTT
>TRBV5-4|TRBJ1-1|NA|13
CASSLGVQYEAFF
TGTGCCAGCAGCTTGGGAGTCCAATATGAAGCTTTCTTT
>TRBV5-1|TRBJ1-1|NA|13
CASSPRGGTEAFF
TGCGCCAGCAGCCCCCGCGGGGGCACTGAAGCTTTCTTT
>TRBV28|TRBJ2-7|NA|16
CASSSLETSEHYEQYF
TGTGCCAGCAGTTCTCTGGAGACTTCAGAGCACTACGAGCAGTACTTC
>TRBV2|TRBJ2-1|TRBD1|15
CASLGDREPPSEQFF
TGTGCCAGCCTGGGGGACAGGGAACCTCCATCCGAGCAGTTCTTC
>TRBV29-1|TRBJ2-5|TRBD2|16
CSVEVGVEREGETQYF
TGCAGCGTTGAAGTCGGGGTCGAGCGGGAGGGAGAGACCCAGTACTTC
>TRBV15|TRBJ2-5|NA|13
CATSARYQETQYF
TGTGCCACCAGCGCCCGGTACCAAGAGACCCAGTACTTC
>TRBV9|TRBJ2-3|TRBD2|17
CASSVTSSGMGRDTQYF
TGTGCCAGCAGCGTAACTTCTAGCGGGATGGGCAGGGATACGCAGTATTTT
>TRBV6-6|TRBJ1-1|TRBD1|14
CASSYSWTGTSAFF
TGTGCCAGCAGTTACTCGTGGACAGGGACGTCGGCTTTCTTT
>TRBV30|TRBJ2-2|NA|11
CAWRSDGELFF
TGTGCCTGGAGATCAGACGGGGAGCTGTTTTTT
>TRBV16|TRBJ2-7|NA|14
CASSRDTQTYEQYF
TGTGCCAGCAGTCGGGACACTCAAACGTACGAGCAGTACTTC